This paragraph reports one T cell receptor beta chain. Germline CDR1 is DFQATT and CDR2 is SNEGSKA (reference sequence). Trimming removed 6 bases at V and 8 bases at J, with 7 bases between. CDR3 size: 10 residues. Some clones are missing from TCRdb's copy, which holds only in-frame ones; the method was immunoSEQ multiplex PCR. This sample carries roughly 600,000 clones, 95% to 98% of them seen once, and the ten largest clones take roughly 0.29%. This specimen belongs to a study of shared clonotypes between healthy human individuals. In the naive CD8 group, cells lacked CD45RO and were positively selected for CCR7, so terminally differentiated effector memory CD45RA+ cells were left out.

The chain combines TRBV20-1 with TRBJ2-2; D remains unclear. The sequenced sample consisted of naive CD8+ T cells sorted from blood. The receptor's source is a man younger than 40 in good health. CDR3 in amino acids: CSAYSGELFF. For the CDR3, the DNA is TGCAGTGCGTACTCGGGGGAGCTGTTTTTT.